This entry features one TCR beta chain sequence. The antigen this receptor binds is unknown. The sample holds no much larger clone one base away, and base qualities are not on file. This entry is derived from a study of Ad26.COV2.S vaccination and SARS-CoV-2 variants (dated by TCRdb to the early 2020s). Concerning the study at large: Vaccine-arm donors came from COV1001, a multicentre, randomized, double-blind, placebo-controlled phase I-IIa trial of Ad26.COV2.S in healthy adults. The TCR-sequenced set comprised approximately 32 samples: around 20 Ad26.COV2.S vaccine recipients, 5 placebo recipients and 8 SARS-CoV-2 convalescent individuals. Ad26.COV2.S was administered intramuscularly at 5 x 10^10 or 1 x 10^11 viral particles, either as a single shot or as two shots given 56 days apart. Trial participants were randomized into five groups of five: low-dose or high-dose Ad26.COV2.S given once or twice, or placebo on both occasions. Investigators did not know the trial group allocation while performing experiments and assessing outcomes. TCRbeta repertoire sequencing was used to assess the specificity and breadth of SARS-CoV-2-reactive T cell receptors after Ad26.COV2.S vaccination.

Trimming accounts for 1 base at V and 6 bases at J, while the number of junction bases matched to no gene is 6. Based on the germline V gene, the CDR1 and CDR2 sequences are MNHNS and SASEGT. The CDR3 holds 15 amino acids from the cysteine to the phenylalanine. Of all the DNA, just the CDR3 is kept, 45 bases in frame from base 1. Per the publication, the treatment or condition label means: around 19 received Ad26.COV2.S at low or high dose, single or two shots; 5 received placebo; per-sample allocation not given. Repertoires of vaccine and placebo recipients were sequenced from samples taken on day 63 after the first injection. Cohort 1b enrolled 20 to 30 adults aged 18-55 years at a single site in Boston, USA, between 29 July and 7 August 2020. Ad26.COV2.S was a replication-incompetent adenovirus type 26 vector expressing a prefusion-stabilized SARS-CoV-2 spike protein from the original Wuhan strain.

TCRbeta CDR3 regions were sequenced with the immunoSEQ Assay. After extraction, genomic DNA underwent amplification by bias-controlled multiplex PCR, followed by high-throughput sequencing. Per the source publication's procedure: To quantify the absolute abundance of every unique TCRbeta CDR3 region, sequences were collapsed and filtered. T cell fraction was estimated by normalization of TCRbeta template counts to usable DNA, with usable DNA being measured through amplification of reference genes present in all nucleated cells. Repertoire TCRs were annotated as SARS-CoV-2-specific by exact matching of V gene, CDR3 amino acid sequence and J gene to a known reactive TCR set. The reference SARS-CoV-2 TCR set was obtained from MIRA and was filtered for enrichment in COVID-19-positive ImmuneCODE repertoires, whereby public or cross-reactive TCRs were removed. Using the MIRA antigens, annotated TCRs were further analysed by specific ORF or by position within an ORF. Breadth was defined as the number of annotated unique rearrangements divided by the total number of unique productive rearrangements, and depth was defined as the summed frequency of the annotated unique rearrangements. TCR breadth was compared between groups using two-sided Wilcoxon rank-sum tests. The clones in this table, taken by TCRdb from immuneACCESS, are in-frame only. Not every clone is retained; where verified, under half of the shortfall comes from an unresolved V gene, and the cause of the rest is unknown. D and trimming were read from the DNA, whereas the V and J calls and clone size are those reported in that table. This sample comprises around 400,000 clones, about four fifths of them detected only once. The biggest ten clones account for 7.4% of the sample.

Overall study outcomes, separate from this receptor: The study was not powered to compare responses between vaccine doses or regimens. The authors noted that total T cell responses may have been underestimated by the TCR breadth and depth analyses. Compared with placebo recipients, Ad26.COV2.S recipients showed higher spike-specific TCR breadth (P = 0.0014). Vaccine and placebo recipients had comparable non-spike TCR breadth, which fits with the vaccine containing only spike. Substantial breadth of spike-specific CD8+ and CD4+ T cell responses was reported after vaccination.

The clonotype originates from a person between 18 and 59 years old who received the Ad26.COV2.S COVID-19 vaccine or a placebo. Source: peripheral blood, taken in a trial of Ad26.COV2.S vaccine versus placebo. The chain is made from TRBV6-1 and TRBJ1-2; TRBD1 matches 9 bases in the middle. In nucleotide form, the sequence is TGTGCCAGCAGTGAAGGTACAGGGGGCCGCCATGGCTACACCTTC. It is translated as CASSEGTGGRHGYTF.